These 24 T cell receptor beta chains were all obtained from the same sample, sequenced in a study of shared clonotypes between healthy human individuals. Only in-frame clones appear in the TCRdb table, and some are missing; sequencing was by immunoSEQ multiplex PCR. The sample yields roughly 2,300,000 clones, around 90% seen once. What was sequenced was naive CD4+ T cells from PBMCs. Subset noted: CD45RA+ positively selected. All receptors derive from a man aged 18 to 30 in good health. Some clones in this sample may be carry-over from other donors' samples.

About this clone: The same CDR3 arises from other DNA sequences in this sample as well. The CDR3 DNA reads as TGTGCCAGCAGCCTCGGACAGGGTCGCGGCTACACCTTC. Protein product: CASSLGQGRGYTF. The chain joins TRBV7-6 to TRBJ1-2; 8 bases line up with TRBD1. The CDR3 is made up of 13 amino acids. With 5 bases clipped from V and 8 bases from J, the junction kept 7 bases outside the gene matches. The germline V gene has CDR1 SGHVS and CDR2 FNYEAQ.

V and J are TRBV7-9 and TRBJ1-1; no definite D call. Germline CDR1 reads SEHNR; CDR2 reads FQNEAQ (reference sequence). This CDR3 has 13 amino acids. V shed 3 bases and J shed 0 bases, with 5 bases lying between them. CDR3: CASSFWLNTEAFF. DNA for the CDR3: TGTGCCAGCAGCTTCTGGTTGAACACTGAAGCTTTCTTT.

The rearrangement joins TRBV11-2 to TRBJ1-2; 7 nucleotides align to TRBD1. Germline CDR1 SGHAT, CDR2 FQNNGV. CDR3 length: 14 amino acids. Trimming at V came to 1 base and at J to 10 bases, leaving 9 bases not matched to a gene. The CDR3 protein is CASSLAPGGLDYTF. The CDR3 DNA reads TGTGCCAGCAGCTTAGCCCCAGGGGGATTGGACTACACCTTC.

The chain employs TRBV5-8 and TRBJ1-4; the D is unclear. Germline assignment: CDR1 SGHTS and CDR2 YDEGEE. CDR3 length: 16 amino acids. Trimming took off 5 bases at V and 5 bases at J, with 19 bases between the two ends. Here the CDR3 reads CASRVFFRADNEKLFF. The CDR3 DNA follows: TGTGCCAGCAGGGTGTTTTTTCGGGCGGACAATGAAAAACTGTTTTTT.

This clone has a single count. The same CDR3 also results from other DNA sequences found in this sample. The CDR3 here is CASSSGDQPQHF. CDR3 DNA sequence: TGTGCCAGCAGTTCCGGGGATCAGCCCCAGCATTTT. The gene calls are TRBV28 and TRBJ1-5, with D unresolved. The CDR3 has 12 residues. CDR1 is MDHEN and CDR2 is SYDVKM in the germline V gene. Trimming removed 4 bases from V and 5 bases from J, with 6 bases in between.

The chain has TRBV15 and TRBJ2-2; D gene unclear. CDR1 LNHNV and CDR2 YYDKDF come from the germline V gene (reference sequence). V lost 3 bases and J 1 base, leaving 12 bases between the germline ends. The CDR3 spans 16 residues. CDR3 residues: CATSRFGKMNTGELFF. The CDR3 region has the DNA TGTGCCACCAGCAGGTTTGGCAAGATGAACACCGGGGAGCTGTTTTTT.

V is TRBV28 and J is TRBJ2-3; possibly TRBD2 for D (6 bases). This CDR3 is built from 15 residues. In germline, CDR1 is MDHEN, CDR2 SYDVKM. With 4 bases removed from V and 1 base from J, the gap between germline ends came to 12 bases. The CDR3 loop reads CASSSGGVGTDTQYF. CDR3 DNA: TGTGCCAGCAGTTCCGGGGGAGTGGGCACAGATACGCAGTATTTT.

The J gene is TRBJ2-2, the V gene TRBV5-1; D unresolved. V was cut by 3 bases and J by 0 bases, with 12 bases left in between. This CDR3 region has 16 residues. Germline V gives CDR1 SGHRS, CDR2 YFSETQ. CDR3 nucleotide sequence: TGCGCCAGCAGCTCTACGGTTACCCCGAACACCGGGGAGCTGTTTTTT. This encodes CASSSTVTPNTGELFF.

The table lists this clone with a count of one. The chain recombines TRBV7-3 with TRBJ2-7, with D possibly being TRBD1 (6 bases). The CDR3 length is 15 residues. Trimming stripped 2 bases from V and 2 bases from J, with 13 bases between. The germline CDR1 and CDR2 sequences are SGHTA and FQGTGA. This CDR3 reads CASSLGRGATYEQYF. CDR3 nucleotide sequence: TGTGCCAGCAGCTTAGGCAGGGGCGCAACCTACGAGCAGTACTTC.

The chain couples TRBV5-8 to TRBJ1-5, with 7 bases identical to TRBD1. Per the germline V gene, CDR1 is SGHTS and CDR2 is YDEGEE. CDR3 length: 19 amino acids. The V and J ends lost 0 bases and 3 bases, in that order; junction bases with no gene match: 15. This CDR3 reads CASSLVRPERGQLNQPQHF. In DNA form, the CDR3 reads TGTGCCAGCAGCTTGGTTCGCCCTGAACGGGGACAGCTCAATCAGCCCCAGCATTTT.

In the case of this clone: Other DNA sequences in this sample translate to the same CDR3. The CDR3 nucleotides are TGCGCCAGCAGCGGACCGAGCGGGCGAGAGACCCAGTACTTC. Its translation is CASSGPSGRETQYF. This chain connects TRBV5-1 to TRBJ2-5; a weak D match, TRBD2 (6 bases). V was shortened by 4 bases and J by 4 bases, with 14 bases between the two germline ends. The CDR3 spans 14 residues. The germline V gene encodes CDR1 SGHRS and CDR2 YFSETQ.

The J gene is TRBJ2-1, the V gene TRBV25-1; 9 nucleotides line up with TRBD1. CDR1 and CDR2 from the germline V gene are MGHDK and SYGVNS. This CDR3 comprises 15 residues. V lost 4 bases, J lost 6 bases, and 7 bases stayed unmatched. CDR3 in DNA: TGTGCCAGCAGTGGAGGACAGGGGCCTTTCAATGAGCAGTTCTTC. It is translated as CASSGGQGPFNEQFF.

V usage is TRBV29-1 and J usage is TRBJ2-7; a possible D gene is TRBD2 (5 bases). Germline loops: CDR1 SQVTM, CDR2 ANQGSEA. Trimming left V 6 bases short and J 0 bases short, with 9 bases between. This CDR3 has 12 amino acids. The CDR3 DNA follows: TGCAGCGTGCCGGGGAGCTCCTACGAGCAGTACTTC. It codes for CSVPGSSYEQYF.

The rearrangement links TRBV6-1 to TRBJ1-2; D unresolved. V lost 4 bases and J lost 4, with 10 bases in between. Germline assignment: CDR1 MNHNS and CDR2 SASEGT. CDR3 size: 13 residues. This chain's CDR3 is CASSARSAYGYTF. CDR3 coding DNA: TGTGCCAGCAGTGCCAGGTCAGCCTATGGCTACACCTTC.

This clone was seen only a few times. The rearrangement links TRBV10-3 to TRBJ1-5, with a tentative D call TRBD1 (5 bases). The CDR3 contains 15 residues. Per germline, CDR1 ENHRY and CDR2 SYGVKD. Deletions cut 5 bases from V and 2 bases from J, with 13 bases between. The CDR3 loop reads CAISRDPTGNQPQHF. The CDR3, as DNA: TGTGCCATCAGTCGGGACCCGACGGGCAATCAGCCCCAGCATTTT.

V and J are TRBV27 and TRBJ2-3; the D call may be TRBD1 or TRBD2 (5 bases each). CDR1 and CDR2 (germline): MNHEY, SMNVEV (reference sequence). Trimming removed 7 bases at V and 0 bases at J, with 11 bases between. The CDR3 runs to 14 residues. DNA for the CDR3: TGTGCCAGCAAGGTTTGGGACAGCACAGATACGCAGTATTTT. Translated, it gives CASKVWDSTDTQYF.

The chain couples TRBV7-6 to TRBJ2-3, with TRBD1 identical over 10 bases. The trim removed 5 bases at V and 7 bases at J, leaving 24 bases unmatched. This CDR3 is 20 amino acids long. CDR1 and CDR2 from the germline V gene are SGHVS and FNYEAQ. CDR3 in DNA: TGTGCCAGCAGCCCCCGACCTCGGACAGGGGGGGTGCCGTCGCTACATACGCAGTATTTT. Translated, it gives CASSPRPRTGGVPSLHTQYF.

The chain recombines TRBV6-5 with TRBJ2-1; TRBD1 matches at 10 bases. V gave up 5 bases and J gave up 9 bases; unmatched junction bases: 10. CDR1 and CDR2 from the germline V gene are MNHEY and SVGAGI. CDR3 length: 15 residues. The CDR3 DNA sequence: TGTGCCAGCAGTCGACAGGGGGCGCCTTGGGGTGAGCAGTTCTTC. Its protein product is CASSRQGAPWGEQFF.

The chain is built from TRBV28 and TRBJ1-5, with 9 bases matching TRBD1. CDR1 is MDHEN and CDR2 is SYDVKM in the germline V gene. V trimming: 6 bases; J trimming: 2 bases; junction bases outside the gene matches: 5. The CDR3 sequence is 15 residues long. CDR3 in amino acids: CASRSTGGGNQPQHF. In nucleotides, the CDR3 is TGTGCCAGCAGATCTACAGGGGGCGGCAATCAGCCCCAGCATTTT.

This chain joins TRBV4-2 and TRBJ2-3, with 9 bases identical to TRBD2. Germline lookup yields CDR1 LGHNA and CDR2 YNFKEQ. This CDR3 has 21 amino acids. With V trimmed by 4 bases and J by 4 bases, 24 bases remained unmatched. CDR3 protein: CASSPTPSTSGFQPNPDTQYF. CDR3 nucleotide sequence: TGTGCCAGCAGCCCCACTCCGAGTACTAGCGGGTTCCAACCCAACCCAGATACGCAGTATTTT.

This sequence joins TRBV18 and TRBJ1-2; 12 bases are shared with TRBD1. CDR3 length: 19 amino acids. J gave up 8 bases and V 4 bases, and 20 bases lay outside the gene matches. Looked up from germline, CDR1 is KGHSH and CDR2 is LQKENI. The CDR3 sequence: CASSLGDRGRFPQTNGYTF. The CDR3 DNA reads as TGTGCCAGCTCACTGGGGGACAGGGGGCGATTCCCCCAAACTAACGGCTACACCTTC.

The genes are TRBV5-1 and TRBJ2-1; 8 bases agree with TRBD2. The CDR3 totals 14 residues. Trimming took 4 bases from V and 5 from J; bases not matched to a gene: 5. The germline V gene has CDR1 SGHRS and CDR2 YFSETQ. The CDR3 DNA follows: TGCGCCAGCAGCGAACTAGCGGATGACAATGAGCAGTTCTTC. It specifies CASSELADDNEQFF. Based on the CDR3 plus reference TRBV5-1 and TRBJ2-1, the full variable domain is KAGVTQTPRYLIKTRGQQVTLSCSPISGHRSVSWYQQTPGQGLQFLFEYFSETQRNKGNFPGRFSGRQFSNSRSEMNVSTLELGDSALYLCASSELADDNEQFFGPGTRLTVL.

The chain couples TRBV20-1 to TRBJ2-1, with D possibly matching TRBD2 (5 bases). There are 11 residues in the CDR3. V lost 3 bases and J 10 bases, leaving 10 bases between the germline ends. Germline V gene lookup returns CDR1 DFQATT and CDR2 SNEGSKA (reference sequence). The CDR3 spells CSARGVREQFF. CDR3 bases: TGCAGTGCTAGGGGAGTCCGAGAGCAGTTCTTC.

The table lists this clone with a count of one. The chain joins TRBV4-1 to TRBJ2-7; no firm D call. Germline V gene data show CDR1 as MGHRA and CDR2 as YSYEKL. V lost 1 base and J 3 bases, leaving 10 bases between the germline ends. The CDR3 is 14 amino acids. The CDR3 loop is CASSQGGFDYEQYF. For the CDR3, the DNA is TGCGCCAGCAGCCAAGGGGGATTCGACTACGAGCAGTACTTC.